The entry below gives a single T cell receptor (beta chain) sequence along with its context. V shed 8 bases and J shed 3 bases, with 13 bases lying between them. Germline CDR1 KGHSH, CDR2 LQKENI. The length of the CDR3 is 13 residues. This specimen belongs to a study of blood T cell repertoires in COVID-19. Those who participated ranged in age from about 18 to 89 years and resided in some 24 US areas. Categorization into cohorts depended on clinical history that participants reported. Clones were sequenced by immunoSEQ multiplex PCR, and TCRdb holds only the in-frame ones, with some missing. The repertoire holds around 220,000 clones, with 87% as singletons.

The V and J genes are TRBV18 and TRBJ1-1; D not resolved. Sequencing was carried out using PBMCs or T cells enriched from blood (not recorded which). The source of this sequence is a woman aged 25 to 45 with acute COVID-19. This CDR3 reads CASKPRADTEAFF. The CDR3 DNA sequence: TGTGCCAGCAAACCTCGAGCTGACACTGAAGCTTTCTTT.